This T cell receptor beta chain appears in the sequencing data of a study of Ad26.COV2.S vaccination and SARS-CoV-2 variants. Study in general: The COV1001 Ad26.COV2.S trial arm included the donor. Each vaccinee took Ad26.COV2.S intramuscularly, once or twice 56 days apart.

Treatment given: roughly 19 received Ad26.COV2.S at low or high dose, single or two shots; about 5 received placebo; per-sample allocation not given. On day 63 after the first injection, vaccine and placebo recipients gave samples. V was clipped by 2 bases and J by 5 bases, with 10 bases between them. The germline CDR1 and CDR2 sequences are SGHKS and YYEKEE (reference sequence). CDR3 length: 13 residues. TCRdb keeps only in-frame clones here, not all; method: immunoSEQ multiplex PCR. The sample yields 300,000 to 400,000 clones, 75% to 90% seen once. Comment on this clone: Antigen: not known.

Study observations and caveats: Placebo recipients had lower spike-specific TCR breadth than vaccine recipients.

V usage is TRBV5-5 and J usage is TRBJ1-1; D remains ambiguous. This clonotype was obtained from a person between 18 and 65 years old who received the Ad26.COV2.S COVID-19 vaccine or a placebo. The sample consisted of peripheral blood, taken in a trial of Ad26.COV2.S vaccine versus placebo. CDR3 residues: CASSFLGSTEAFF. The CDR3 DNA follows: TGTGCCAGCAGCTTCCTGGGGAGTACTGAAGCTTTCTTT.